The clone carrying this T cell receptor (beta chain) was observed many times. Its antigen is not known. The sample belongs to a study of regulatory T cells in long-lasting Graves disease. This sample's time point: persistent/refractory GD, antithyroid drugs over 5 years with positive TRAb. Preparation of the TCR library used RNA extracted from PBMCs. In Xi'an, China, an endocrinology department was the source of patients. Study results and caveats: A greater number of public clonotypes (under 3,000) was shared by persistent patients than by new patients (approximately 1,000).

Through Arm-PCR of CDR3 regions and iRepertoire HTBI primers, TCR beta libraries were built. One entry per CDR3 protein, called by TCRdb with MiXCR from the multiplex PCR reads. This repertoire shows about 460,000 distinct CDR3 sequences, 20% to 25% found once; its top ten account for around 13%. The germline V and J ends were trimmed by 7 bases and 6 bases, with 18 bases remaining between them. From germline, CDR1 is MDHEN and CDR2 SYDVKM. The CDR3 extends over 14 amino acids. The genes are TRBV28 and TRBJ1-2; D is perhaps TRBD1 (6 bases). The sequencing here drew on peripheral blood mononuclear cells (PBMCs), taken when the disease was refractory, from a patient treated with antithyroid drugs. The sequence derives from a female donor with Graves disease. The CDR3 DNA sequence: TGTGCCAGCACCCCACCCGGCTACAGGGATGGCTACACCTTC. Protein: CASTPPGYRDGYTF.